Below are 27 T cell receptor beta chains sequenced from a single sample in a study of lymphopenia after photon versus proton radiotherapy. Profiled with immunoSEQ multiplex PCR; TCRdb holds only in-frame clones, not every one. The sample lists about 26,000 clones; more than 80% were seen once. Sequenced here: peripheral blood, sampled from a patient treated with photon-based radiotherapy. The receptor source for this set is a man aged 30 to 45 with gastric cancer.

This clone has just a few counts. The chain's CDR3 is CASSPPGNQPQHF. CDR3 sequence (DNA): TGTGCCAGCTCACCACCGGGGAACCAGCCCCAGCATTTT. V gene TRBV18 combines with J gene TRBJ1-5; D is unclear. The V gene lost 0 bases and the J gene lost 7 bases, with 7 bases spanning the gap. This CDR3 is 13 amino acids long. Germline CDR1 reads KGHSH; CDR2 reads LQKENI. The whole variable domain, remainder taken from reference TRBV18 and TRBJ1-5, is NAGVMQNPRHLVRRRGQEARLRCSPMKGHSHVYWYRQLPEEGLKFMVYLQKENIIDESGMPKERFSAEFPKEGPSILRIQQVVRGDSAAYFCASSPPGNQPQHFGDGTRLSIL.

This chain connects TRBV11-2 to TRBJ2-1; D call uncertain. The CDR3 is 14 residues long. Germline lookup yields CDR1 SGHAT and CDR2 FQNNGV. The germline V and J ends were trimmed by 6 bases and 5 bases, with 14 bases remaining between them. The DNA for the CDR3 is TGTGCCAGCAGACCTATTGGCAGAAACAATGAGCAGTTCTTC. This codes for CASRPIGRNNEQFF. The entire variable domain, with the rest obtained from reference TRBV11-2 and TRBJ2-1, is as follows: EAGVAQSPRYKIIEKRQSVAFWCNPISGHATLYWYQQILGQGPKLLIQFQNNGVVDDSQLPKDRFSAERLKGVDSTLKIQPAKLEDSAVYLCASRPIGRNNEQFFGPGTRLTVL.

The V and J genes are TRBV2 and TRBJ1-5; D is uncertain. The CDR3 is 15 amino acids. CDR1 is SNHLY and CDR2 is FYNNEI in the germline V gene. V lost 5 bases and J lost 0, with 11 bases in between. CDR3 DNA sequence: TGTGCCAGCAGTCTAGACAAGCCTAGCAATCAGCCCCAGCATTTT. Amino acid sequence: CASSLDKPSNQPQHF.

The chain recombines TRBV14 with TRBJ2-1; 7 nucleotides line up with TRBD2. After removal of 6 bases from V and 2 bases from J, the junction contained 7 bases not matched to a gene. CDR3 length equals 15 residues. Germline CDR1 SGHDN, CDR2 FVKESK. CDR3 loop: CASRGGEETYNEQFF. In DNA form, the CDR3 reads TGTGCCAGCAGGGGAGGGGAAGAGACCTACAATGAGCAGTTCTTC.

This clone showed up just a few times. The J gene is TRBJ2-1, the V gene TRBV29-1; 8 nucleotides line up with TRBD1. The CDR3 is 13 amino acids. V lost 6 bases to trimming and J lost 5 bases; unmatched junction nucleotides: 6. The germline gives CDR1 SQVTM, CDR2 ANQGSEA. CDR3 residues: CSVYPGQDNEQFF. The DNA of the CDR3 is TGCAGCGTCTACCCGGGACAGGACAATGAGCAGTTCTTC.

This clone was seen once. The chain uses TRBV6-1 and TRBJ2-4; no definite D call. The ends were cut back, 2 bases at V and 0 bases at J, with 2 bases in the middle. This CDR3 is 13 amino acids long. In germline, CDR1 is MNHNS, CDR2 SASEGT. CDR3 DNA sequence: TGTGCCAGCAGTGAACTAGCCAAAAACATTCAGTACTTC. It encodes CASSELAKNIQYF.

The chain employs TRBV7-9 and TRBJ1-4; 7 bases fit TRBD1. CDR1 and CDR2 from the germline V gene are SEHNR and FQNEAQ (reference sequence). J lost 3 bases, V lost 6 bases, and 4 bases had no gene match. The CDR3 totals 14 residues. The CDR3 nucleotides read TGTGCCAGCAGTTACGGACAGGCTAATGAAAAACTGTTTTTT. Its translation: CASSYGQANEKLFF.

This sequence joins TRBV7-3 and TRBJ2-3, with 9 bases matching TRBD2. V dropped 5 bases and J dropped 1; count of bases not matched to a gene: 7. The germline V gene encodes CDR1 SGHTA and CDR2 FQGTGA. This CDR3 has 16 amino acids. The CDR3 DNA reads TGTGCCAGCAGCCCGTTAGCGGGGGTTGGCACAGATACGCAGTATTTT. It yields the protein CASSPLAGVGTDTQYF.

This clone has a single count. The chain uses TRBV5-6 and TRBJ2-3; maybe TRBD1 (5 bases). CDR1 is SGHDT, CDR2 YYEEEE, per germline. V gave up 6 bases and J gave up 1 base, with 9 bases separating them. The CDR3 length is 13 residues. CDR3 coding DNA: TGTGCCAGCACGTGGGGCCGCACAGATACGCAGTATTTT. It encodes CASTWGRTDTQYF.

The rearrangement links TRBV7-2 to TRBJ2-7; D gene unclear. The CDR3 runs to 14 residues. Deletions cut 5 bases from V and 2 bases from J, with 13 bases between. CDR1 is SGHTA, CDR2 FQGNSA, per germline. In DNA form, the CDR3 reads TGTGCCAGCAGCCTCAATATAAACCCCTACGAGCAGTACTTC. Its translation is CASSLNINPYEQYF.

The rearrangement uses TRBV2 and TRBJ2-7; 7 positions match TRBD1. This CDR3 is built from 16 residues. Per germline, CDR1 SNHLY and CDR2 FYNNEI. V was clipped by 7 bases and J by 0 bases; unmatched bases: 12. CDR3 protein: CASTPYLGQTSYEQYF. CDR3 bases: TGTGCCAGCACCCCATACCTGGGACAGACCTCCTACGAGCAGTACTTC.

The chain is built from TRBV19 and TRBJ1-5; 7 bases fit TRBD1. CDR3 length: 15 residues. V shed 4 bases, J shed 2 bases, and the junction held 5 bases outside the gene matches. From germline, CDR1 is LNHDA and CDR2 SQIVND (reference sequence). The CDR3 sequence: CASSKGTEGNQPQHF. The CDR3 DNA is TGTGCCAGTAGTAAAGGGACAGAAGGCAATCAGCCCCAGCATTTT.

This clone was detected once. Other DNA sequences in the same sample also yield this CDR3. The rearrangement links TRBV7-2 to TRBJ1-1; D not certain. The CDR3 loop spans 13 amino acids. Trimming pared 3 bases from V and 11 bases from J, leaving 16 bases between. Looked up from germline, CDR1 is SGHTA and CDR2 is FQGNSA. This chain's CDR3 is CASSLGAQSEAFF. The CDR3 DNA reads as TGTGCCAGCAGCTTGGGAGCACAGAGTGAGGCTTTCTTT.

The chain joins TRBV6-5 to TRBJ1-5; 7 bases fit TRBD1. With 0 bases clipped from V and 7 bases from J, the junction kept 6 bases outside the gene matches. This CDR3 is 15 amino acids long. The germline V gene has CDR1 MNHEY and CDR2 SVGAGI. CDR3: CASSYSKGAGQPQHF. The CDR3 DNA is TGTGCCAGCAGTTACTCTAAGGGGGCCGGGCAGCCCCAGCATTTT.

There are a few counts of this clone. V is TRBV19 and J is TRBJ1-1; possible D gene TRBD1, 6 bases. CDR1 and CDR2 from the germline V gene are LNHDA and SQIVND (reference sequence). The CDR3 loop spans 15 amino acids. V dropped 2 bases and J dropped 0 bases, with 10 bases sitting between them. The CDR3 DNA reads TGTGCCAGTAGTATATCGGCAGGGGTGAACACTGAAGCTTTCTTT. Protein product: CASSISAGVNTEAFF.

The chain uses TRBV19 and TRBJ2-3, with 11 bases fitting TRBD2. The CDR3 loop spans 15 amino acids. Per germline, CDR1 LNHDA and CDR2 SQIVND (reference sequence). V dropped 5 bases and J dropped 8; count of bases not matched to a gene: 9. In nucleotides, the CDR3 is TGTGCCAGTAGTGATTCTAGCGGGGGGAGGAGTACGCAGTATTTT. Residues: CASSDSSGGRSTQYF.

CDR3 bases: TGTGCCATCGCCCCCGGCAGAGATACGCAGTATTTT. Its protein is CAIAPGRDTQYF. The chain carries TRBV10-3 and TRBJ2-3, with D unclear. Per germline, CDR1 ENHRY and CDR2 SYGVKD. Between the trimmed V and J ends, which lost 8 bases and 5 bases, there was a span of 11 bases. This CDR3 has 12 amino acids.

CDR3 in amino acids: CASSRQQGKGLSEQYF. In DNA, the CDR3 is TGTGCCAGCAGCCGTCAACAGGGCAAGGGGCTTTCCGAGCAGTACTTC. The chain is built from TRBV11-3 and TRBJ2-7, with D perhaps TRBD1 (6 bases). The V gene's germline CDR1 is SGHNT and CDR2 YENEEA. The CDR3 loop spans 16 amino acids. V was trimmed by 5 bases and J by 6 bases, leaving 23 bases between them.

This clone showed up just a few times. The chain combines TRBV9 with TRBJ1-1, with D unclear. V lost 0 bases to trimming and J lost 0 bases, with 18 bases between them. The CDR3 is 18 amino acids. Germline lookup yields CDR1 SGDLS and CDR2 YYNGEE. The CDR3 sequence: CASSVGPFGDYMNTEAFF. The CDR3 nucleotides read TGTGCCAGCAGCGTAGGGCCTTTTGGGGATTACATGAACACTGAAGCTTTCTTT.

CDR3 coding DNA: TGTGCCAGCAGCCCCCTGGCAGGGATTGGCGAGCAGTACTTC. It is translated as CASSPLAGIGEQYF. The V call is TRBV14, the J call TRBJ2-7, with D tentatively TRBD1 (5 bases). Trimming cost V 4 bases and J 6 bases, with 16 bases left between them. The CDR3 contains 14 residues. CDR1 is SGHDN, CDR2 FVKESK, per germline. The variable domain in full, with the rest retrieved from reference TRBV14 and TRBJ2-7, is EAGVTQFPSHSVIEKGQTVTLRCDPISGHDNLYWYRRVMGKEIKFLLHFVKESKQDESGMPNNRFLAERTGGTYSTLKVQPAELEDSGVYFCASSPLAGIGEQYFGPGTRLTVT.

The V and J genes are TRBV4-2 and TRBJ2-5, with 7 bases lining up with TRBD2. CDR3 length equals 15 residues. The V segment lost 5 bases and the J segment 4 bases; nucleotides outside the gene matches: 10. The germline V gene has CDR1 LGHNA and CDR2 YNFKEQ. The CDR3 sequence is CASSVGTTASETQYF. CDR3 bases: TGTGCCAGCAGCGTTGGGACTACTGCTTCAGAGACCCAGTACTTC.

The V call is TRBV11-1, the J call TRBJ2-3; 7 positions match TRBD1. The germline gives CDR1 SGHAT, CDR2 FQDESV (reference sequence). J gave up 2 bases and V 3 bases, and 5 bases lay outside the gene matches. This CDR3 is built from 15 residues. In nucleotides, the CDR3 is TGTGCCAGCAGCTTCGGGACAGACACCACAGATACGCAGTATTTT. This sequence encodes CASSFGTDTTDTQYF. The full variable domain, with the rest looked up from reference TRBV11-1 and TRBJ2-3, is EAEVAQSPRYKITEKSQAVAFWCDPISGHATLYWYRQILGQGPELLVQFQDESVVDDSQLPKDRFSAERLKGVDSTLKIQPAELGDSAMYLCASSFGTDTTDTQYFGPGTRLTVL.

The chain's CDR3 is CASSQDLVGTQYF. CDR3 DNA: TGTGCCAGCAGCCAAGATCTGGTGGGTACGCAGTATTTT. V gene TRBV4-2 combines with J gene TRBJ2-3; D is undetermined. The V and J ends lost 0 bases and 8 bases respectively, with 9 bases between them. The CDR3 has 13 residues. Per germline, CDR1 LGHNA and CDR2 YNFKEQ.

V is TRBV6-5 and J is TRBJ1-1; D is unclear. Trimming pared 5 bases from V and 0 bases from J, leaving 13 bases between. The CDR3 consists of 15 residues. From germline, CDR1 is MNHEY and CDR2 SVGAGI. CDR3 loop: CASSHRPILNTEAFF. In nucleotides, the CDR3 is TGTGCCAGCAGTCATAGACCGATTTTGAACACTGAAGCTTTCTTT.

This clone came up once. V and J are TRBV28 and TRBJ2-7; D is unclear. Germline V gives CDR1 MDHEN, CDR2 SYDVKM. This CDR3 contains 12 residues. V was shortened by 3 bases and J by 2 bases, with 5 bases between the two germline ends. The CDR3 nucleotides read TGTGCCAGCAGTTTCCAAACCTACGAGCAGTACTTC. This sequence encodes CASSFQTYEQYF.

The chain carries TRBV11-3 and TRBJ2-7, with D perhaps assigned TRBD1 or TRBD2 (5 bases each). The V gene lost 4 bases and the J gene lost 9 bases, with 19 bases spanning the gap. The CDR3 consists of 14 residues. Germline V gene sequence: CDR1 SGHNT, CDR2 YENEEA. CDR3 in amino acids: CASSSRSLSGGQYF. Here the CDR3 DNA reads TGTGCCAGCAGCTCACGCTCCTTGAGTGGGGGGCAGTACTTC.

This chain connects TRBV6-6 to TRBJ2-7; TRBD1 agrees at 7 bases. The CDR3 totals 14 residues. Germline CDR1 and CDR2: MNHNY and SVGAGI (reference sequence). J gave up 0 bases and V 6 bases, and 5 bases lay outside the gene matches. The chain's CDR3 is CASSPGTASYEQYF. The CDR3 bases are TGTGCCAGCAGCCCGGGGACAGCCTCCTACGAGCAGTACTTC.